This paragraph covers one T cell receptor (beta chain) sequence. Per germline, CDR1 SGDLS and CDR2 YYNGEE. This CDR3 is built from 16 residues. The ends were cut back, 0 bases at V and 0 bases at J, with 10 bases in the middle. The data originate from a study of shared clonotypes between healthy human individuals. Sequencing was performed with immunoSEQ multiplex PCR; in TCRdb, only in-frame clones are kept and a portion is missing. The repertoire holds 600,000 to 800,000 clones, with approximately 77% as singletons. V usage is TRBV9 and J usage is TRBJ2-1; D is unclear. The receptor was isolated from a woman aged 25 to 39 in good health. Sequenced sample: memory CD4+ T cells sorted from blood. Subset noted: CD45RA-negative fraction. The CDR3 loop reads CASSVVKGISYNEQFF. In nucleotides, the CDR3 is TGTGCCAGCAGCGTAGTGAAAGGGATCTCCTACAATGAGCAGTTCTTC.